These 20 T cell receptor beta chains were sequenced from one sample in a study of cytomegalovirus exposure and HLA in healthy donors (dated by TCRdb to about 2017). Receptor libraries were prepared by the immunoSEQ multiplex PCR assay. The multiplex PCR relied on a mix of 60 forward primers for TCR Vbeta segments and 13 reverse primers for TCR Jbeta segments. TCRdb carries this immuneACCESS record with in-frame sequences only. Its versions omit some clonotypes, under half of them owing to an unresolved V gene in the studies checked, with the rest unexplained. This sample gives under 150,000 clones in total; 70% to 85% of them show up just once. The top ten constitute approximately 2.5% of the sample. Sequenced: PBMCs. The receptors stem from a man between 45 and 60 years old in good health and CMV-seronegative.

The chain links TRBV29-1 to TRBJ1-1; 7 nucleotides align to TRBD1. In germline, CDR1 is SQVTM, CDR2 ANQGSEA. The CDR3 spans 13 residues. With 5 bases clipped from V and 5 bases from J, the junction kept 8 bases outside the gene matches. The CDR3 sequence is CSVSPTGNTEAFF. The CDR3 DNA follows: TGCAGCGTTTCTCCGACAGGGAATACTGAAGCTTTCTTT.

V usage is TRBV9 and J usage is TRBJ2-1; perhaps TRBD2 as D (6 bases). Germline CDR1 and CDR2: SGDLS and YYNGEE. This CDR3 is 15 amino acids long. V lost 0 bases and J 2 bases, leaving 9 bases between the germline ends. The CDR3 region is CASSVAGDPYNEQFF. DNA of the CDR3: TGTGCCAGCAGCGTAGCGGGGGACCCCTACAATGAGCAGTTCTTC.

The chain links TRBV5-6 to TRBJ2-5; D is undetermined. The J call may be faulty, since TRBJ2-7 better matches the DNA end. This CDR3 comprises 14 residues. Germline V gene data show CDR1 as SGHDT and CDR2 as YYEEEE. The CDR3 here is CASSLDRLDYEQYF. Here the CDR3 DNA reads TGTGCCAGCAGCTTGGACCGCTTAGACTACGAGCAGTACTTC.

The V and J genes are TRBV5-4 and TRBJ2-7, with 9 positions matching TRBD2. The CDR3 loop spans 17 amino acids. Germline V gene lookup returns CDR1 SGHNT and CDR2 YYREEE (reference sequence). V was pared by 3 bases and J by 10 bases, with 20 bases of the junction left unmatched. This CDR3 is CASSSLGLAGGTTGQYF. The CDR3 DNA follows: TGTGCCAGCAGCTCGCTTGGATTGGCGGGGGGGACGACGGGACAGTACTTC.

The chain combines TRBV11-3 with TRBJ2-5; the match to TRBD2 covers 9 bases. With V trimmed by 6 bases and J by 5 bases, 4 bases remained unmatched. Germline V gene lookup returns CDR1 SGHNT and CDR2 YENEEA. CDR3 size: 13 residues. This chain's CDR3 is CASSSGGGETQYF. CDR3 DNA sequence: TGTGCCAGCAGTAGCGGGGGCGGGGAGACCCAGTACTTC.

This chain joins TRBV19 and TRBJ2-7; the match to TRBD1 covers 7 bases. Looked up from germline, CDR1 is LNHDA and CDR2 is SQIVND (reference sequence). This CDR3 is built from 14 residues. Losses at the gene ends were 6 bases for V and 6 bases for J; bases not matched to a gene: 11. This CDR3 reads CASRTGQRWGEQYF. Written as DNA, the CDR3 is TGTGCCAGTAGGACGGGACAGAGATGGGGCGAGCAGTACTTC.

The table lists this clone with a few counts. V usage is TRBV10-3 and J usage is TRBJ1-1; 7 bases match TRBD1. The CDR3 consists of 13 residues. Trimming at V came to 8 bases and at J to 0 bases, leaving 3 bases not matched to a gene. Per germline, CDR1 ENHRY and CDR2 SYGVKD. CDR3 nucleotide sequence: TGTGCCATCCAGACAGGGCTGAACACTGAAGCTTTCTTT. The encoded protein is CAIQTGLNTEAFF.

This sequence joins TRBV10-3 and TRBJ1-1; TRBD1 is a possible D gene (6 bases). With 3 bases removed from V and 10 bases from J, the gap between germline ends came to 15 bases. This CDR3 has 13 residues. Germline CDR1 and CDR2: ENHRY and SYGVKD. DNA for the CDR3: TGTGCCATCAGTGATTCTTCGGGGGGGGCAGCTTTCTTT. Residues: CAISDSSGGAAFF.

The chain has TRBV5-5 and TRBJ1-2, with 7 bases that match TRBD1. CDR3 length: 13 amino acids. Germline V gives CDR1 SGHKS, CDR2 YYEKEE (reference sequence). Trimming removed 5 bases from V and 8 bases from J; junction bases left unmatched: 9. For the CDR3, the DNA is TGTGCCAGCAGTACCACAGGGGCACAGGGCTACACCTTC. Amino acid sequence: CASSTTGAQGYTF.

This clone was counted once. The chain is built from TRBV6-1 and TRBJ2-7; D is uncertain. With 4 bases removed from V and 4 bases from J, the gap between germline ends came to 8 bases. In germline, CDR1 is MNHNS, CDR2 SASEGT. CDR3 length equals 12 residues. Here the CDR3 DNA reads TGTGCCAGCAGTGTGCAGAATTACGAGCAGTACTTC. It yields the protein CASSVQNYEQYF.

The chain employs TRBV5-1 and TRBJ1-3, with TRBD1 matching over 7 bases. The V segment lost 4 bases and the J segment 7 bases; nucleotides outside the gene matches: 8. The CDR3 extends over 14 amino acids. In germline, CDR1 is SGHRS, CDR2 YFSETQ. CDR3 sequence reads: CASSPGQVDNTIYF. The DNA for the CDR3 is TGCGCCAGCAGCCCAGGACAGGTGGATAACACCATATATTTT.

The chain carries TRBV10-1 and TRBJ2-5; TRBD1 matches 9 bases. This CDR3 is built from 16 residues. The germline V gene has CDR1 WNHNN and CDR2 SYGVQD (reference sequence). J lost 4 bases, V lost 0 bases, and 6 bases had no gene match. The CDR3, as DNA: TGCGCCAGCAGTGAGTCGACAGGGGGGGGCCCAGAGACCCAGTACTTC. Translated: CASSESTGGGPETQYF.

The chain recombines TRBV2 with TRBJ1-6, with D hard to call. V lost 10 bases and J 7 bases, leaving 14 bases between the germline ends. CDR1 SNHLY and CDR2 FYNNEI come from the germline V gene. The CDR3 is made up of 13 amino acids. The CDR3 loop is CATQGRWNSPLHF. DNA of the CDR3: TGTGCCACGCAAGGGAGGTGGAATTCACCCCTCCACTTT.

The CDR3 region has the DNA TGCGCCAGCAGCCAAGATTACGTCAGGGGTTACGAGCAGTACTTC. Amino acid sequence: CASSQDYVRGYEQYF. V gene TRBV4-3 combines with J gene TRBJ2-7; the D gene is possibly TRBD1 (6 bases). There are 15 residues in the CDR3. CDR1 and CDR2 from the germline V gene are LGHNA and YSLEER. V was trimmed by 0 bases and J by 4 bases, leaving 13 bases between them.

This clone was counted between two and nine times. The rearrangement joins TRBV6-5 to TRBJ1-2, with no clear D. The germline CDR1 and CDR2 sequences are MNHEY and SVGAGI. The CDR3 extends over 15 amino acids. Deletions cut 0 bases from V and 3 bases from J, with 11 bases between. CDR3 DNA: TGTGCCAGCAGTTACTCTGGGCAAGCGGACTATGGCTACACCTTC. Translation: CASSYSGQADYGYTF.

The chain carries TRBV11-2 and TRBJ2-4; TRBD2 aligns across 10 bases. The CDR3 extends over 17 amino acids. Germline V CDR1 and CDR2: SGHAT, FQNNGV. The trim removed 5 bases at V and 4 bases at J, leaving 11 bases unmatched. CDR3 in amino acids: CASSAVLQRGGKNIQYF. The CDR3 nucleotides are TGTGCCAGCAGCGCCGTACTTCAGCGGGGGGGTAAAAACATTCAGTACTTC.

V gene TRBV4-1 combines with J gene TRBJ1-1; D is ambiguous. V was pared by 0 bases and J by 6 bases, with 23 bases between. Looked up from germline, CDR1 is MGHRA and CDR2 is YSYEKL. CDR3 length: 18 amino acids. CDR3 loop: CASSQDRAILGLRAEAFF. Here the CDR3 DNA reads TGCGCCAGCAGCCAAGATCGGGCCATTCTGGGCCTGAGGGCTGAAGCTTTCTTT.

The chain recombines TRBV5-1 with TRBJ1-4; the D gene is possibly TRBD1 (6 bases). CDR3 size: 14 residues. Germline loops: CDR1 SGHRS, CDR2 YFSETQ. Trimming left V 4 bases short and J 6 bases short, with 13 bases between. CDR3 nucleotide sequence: TGCGCCAGCAGCCCCGGACAGTCGCATGAAAAACTGTTTTTT. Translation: CASSPGQSHEKLFF.

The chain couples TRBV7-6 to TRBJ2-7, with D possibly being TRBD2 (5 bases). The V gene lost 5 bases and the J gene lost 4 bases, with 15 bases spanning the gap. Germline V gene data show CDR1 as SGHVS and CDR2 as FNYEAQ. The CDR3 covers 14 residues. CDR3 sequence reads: CASSLVVEGYEQYF. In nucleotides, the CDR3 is TGTGCCAGCAGCCTGGTGGTTGAGGGTTACGAGCAGTACTTC.

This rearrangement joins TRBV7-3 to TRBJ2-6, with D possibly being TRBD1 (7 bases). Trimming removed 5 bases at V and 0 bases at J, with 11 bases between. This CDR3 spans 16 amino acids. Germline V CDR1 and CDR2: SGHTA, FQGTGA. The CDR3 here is CASSLQGGSGANVLTF. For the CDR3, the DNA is TGTGCCAGCAGCCTTCAGGGGGGCTCTGGGGCCAACGTCCTGACTTTC.